This paragraph reports one TCR beta chain. Its antigen is undetermined. A second PCR of roughly 7 to 11 cycles used a sample-barcoded 5' primer and a J-beta primer mix. A single record per CDR3 protein comes from TCRdb applying MiXCR to the 5' RACE reads. The sample lists roughly 730,000 distinct CDR3 sequences, around 50% occurring once. Donors each provided roughly 11 milliliters of peripheral blood. Total RNA amounts of at least 6 micrograms were extracted per sample. V lost 5 bases and J lost 0, with 19 bases in between. The CDR3 runs to 17 residues. The germline gives CDR1 SEHNR, CDR2 FQNEAQ (reference sequence). This specimen belongs to a study of blood T cells in healthy people across ages. Study-wide results and limits: Naive CD4+ cell counts and diversity both ran higher in long-lived than in aged donors.

Sequenced material: blood. The receptor was derived from a man aged 40-49 years in good health. V and J are TRBV7-9 and TRBJ2-5; D might be TRBD2 (6 bases). In nucleotides, the CDR3 is TGTGCCAGCAGCATTAGCGGACCCACAGCTTACCAAGAGACCCAGTACTTC. It specifies CASSISGPTAYQETQYF.